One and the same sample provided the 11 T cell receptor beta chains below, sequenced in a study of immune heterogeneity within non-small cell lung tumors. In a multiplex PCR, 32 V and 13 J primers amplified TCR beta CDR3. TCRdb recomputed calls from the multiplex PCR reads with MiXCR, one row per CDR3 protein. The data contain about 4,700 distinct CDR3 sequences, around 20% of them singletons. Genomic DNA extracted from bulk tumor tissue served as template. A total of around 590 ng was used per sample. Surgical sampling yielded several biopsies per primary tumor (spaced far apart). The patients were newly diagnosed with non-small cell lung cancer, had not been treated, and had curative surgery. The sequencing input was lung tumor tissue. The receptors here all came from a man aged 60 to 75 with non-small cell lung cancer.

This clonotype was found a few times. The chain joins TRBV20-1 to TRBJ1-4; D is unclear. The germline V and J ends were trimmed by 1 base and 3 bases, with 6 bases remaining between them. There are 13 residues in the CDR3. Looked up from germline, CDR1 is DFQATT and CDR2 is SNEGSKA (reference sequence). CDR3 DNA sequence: TGCAGTGCTAGAGGCCGATCTAATGAAAAACTGTTTTTT. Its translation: CSARGRSNEKLFF.

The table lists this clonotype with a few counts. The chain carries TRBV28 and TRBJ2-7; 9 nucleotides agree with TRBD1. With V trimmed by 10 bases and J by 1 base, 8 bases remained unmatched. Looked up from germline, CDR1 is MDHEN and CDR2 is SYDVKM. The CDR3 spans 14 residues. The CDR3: CATIQGAGSYEQYF. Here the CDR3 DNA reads TGTGCCACCATACAGGGGGCAGGGTCCTACGAGCAGTACTTC.

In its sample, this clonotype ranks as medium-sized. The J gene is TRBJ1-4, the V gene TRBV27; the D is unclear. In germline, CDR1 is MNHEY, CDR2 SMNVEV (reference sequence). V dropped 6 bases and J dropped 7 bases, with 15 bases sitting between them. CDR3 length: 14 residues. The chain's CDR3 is CASSPVGPAEKLFF. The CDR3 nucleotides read TGTGCCAGCAGCCCTGTCGGGCCCGCTGAAAAACTGTTTTTT. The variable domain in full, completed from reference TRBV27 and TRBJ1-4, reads EAQVTQNPRYLITVTGKKLTVTCSQNMNHEYMSWYRQDPGLGLRQIYYSMNVEVTDKGDVPEGYKVSRKEKRNFPLILESPSPNQTSLYFCASSPVGPAEKLFFGSGTQLSVL.

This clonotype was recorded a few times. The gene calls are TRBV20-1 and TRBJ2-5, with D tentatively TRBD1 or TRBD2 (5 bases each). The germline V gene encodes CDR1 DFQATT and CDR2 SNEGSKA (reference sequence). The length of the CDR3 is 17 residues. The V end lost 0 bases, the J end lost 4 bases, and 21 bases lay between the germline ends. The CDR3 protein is CSARDLRDAIGGETQYF. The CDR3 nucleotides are TGCAGTGCTAGAGATCTTCGGGACGCTATTGGGGGAGAGACCCAGTACTTC.

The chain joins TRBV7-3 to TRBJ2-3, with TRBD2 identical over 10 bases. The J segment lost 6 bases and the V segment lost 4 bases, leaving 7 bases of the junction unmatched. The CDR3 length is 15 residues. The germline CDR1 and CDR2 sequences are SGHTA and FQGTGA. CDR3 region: CASSSSGTSADTQYF. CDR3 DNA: TGTGCCAGCAGCTCGTCCGGGACTAGCGCCGATACGCAGTATTTT.

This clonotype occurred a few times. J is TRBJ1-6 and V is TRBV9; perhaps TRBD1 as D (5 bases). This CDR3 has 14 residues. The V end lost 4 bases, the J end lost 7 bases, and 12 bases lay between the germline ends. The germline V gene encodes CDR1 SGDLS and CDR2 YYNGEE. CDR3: CASSFDSPNSPLHF. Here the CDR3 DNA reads TGTGCCAGCAGCTTCGACAGTCCAAATTCACCCCTCCACTTT.

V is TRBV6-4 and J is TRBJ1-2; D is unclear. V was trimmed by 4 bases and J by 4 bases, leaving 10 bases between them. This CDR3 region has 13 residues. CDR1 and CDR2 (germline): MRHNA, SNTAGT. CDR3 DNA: TGTGCCAGCAGTGCGGACGGGAGCTATGGCTACACCTTC. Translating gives CASSADGSYGYTF.

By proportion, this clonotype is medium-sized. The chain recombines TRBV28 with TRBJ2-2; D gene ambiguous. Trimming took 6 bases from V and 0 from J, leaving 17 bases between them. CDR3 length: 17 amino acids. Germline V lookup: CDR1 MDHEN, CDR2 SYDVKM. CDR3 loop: CASSSSEGSANTGELFF. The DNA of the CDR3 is TGTGCCAGCAGCTCCTCCGAAGGTTCCGCGAACACCGGGGAGCTGTTTTTT.

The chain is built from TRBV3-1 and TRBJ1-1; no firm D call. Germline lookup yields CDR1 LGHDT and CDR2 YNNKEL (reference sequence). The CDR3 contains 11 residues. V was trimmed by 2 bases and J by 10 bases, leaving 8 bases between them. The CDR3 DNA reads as TGTGCCAGCAGCCAATTGGGCGTAGCTTTCTTT. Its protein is CASSQLGVAFF.

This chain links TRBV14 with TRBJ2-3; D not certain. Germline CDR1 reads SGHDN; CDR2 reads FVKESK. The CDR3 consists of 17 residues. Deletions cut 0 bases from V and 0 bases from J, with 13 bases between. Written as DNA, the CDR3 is TGTGCCAGCAGCCAAGACCCCGGACGGTCTAGCACAGATACGCAGTATTTT. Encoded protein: CASSQDPGRSSTDTQYF.

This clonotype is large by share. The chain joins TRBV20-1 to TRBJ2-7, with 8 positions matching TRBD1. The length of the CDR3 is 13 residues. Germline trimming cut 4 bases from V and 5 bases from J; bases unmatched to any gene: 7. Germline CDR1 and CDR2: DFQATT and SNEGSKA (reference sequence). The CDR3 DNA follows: TGCAGTGCTAATGAATTACAGGGGGACGAGCAGTACTTC. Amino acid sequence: CSANELQGDEQYF.